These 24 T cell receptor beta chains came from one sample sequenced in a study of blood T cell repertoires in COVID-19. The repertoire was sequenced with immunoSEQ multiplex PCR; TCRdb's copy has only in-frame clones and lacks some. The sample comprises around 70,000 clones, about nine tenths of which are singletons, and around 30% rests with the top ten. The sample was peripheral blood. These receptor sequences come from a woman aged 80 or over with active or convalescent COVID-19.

The CDR3 region has the DNA TGTGCCAGCACCCCCCTCCGAGAATTCCAGGTAGGATACAATCAGCCCCAGCATTTT. Translating gives CASTPLREFQVGYNQPQHF. This rearrangement joins TRBV6-2 or TRBV6-3 to TRBJ1-5; no clear D. Trimming stripped 7 bases from V and 3 bases from J, with 28 bases between. Per the germline V gene, CDR1 is MNHEY and CDR2 is SVGEGT. The CDR3 consists of 19 residues.

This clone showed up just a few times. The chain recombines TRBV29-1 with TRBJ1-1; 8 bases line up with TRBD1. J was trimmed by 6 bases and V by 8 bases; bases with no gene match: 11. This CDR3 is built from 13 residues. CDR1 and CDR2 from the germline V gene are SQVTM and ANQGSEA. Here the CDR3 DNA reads TGCAGCATACGGACAGGGAGGCGTGCTGAAGCTTTCTTT. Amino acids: CSIRTGRRAEAFF.

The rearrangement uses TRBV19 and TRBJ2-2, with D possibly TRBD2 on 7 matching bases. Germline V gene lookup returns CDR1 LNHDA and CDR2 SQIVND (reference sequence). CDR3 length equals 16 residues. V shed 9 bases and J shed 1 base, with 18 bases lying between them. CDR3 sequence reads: CASTSPGGQNTGELFF. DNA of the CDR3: TGTGCCAGCACTTCTCCCGGGGGGCAGAACACCGGGGAGCTGTTTTTT.

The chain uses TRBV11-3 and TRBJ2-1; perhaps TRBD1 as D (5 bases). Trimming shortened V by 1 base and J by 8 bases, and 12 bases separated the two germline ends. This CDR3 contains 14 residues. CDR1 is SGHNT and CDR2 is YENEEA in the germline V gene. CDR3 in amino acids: CASSLGGPEDEQFF. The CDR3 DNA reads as TGTGCCAGCAGCTTAGGGGGCCCAGAGGATGAGCAGTTCTTC.

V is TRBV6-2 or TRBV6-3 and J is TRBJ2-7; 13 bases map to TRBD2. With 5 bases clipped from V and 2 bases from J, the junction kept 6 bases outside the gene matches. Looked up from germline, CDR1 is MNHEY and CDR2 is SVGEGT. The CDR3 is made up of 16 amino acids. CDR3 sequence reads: CASSTAGTSGTYEQYF. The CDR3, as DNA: TGTGCCAGCAGTACGGCCGGGACTAGCGGGACCTACGAGCAGTACTTC.

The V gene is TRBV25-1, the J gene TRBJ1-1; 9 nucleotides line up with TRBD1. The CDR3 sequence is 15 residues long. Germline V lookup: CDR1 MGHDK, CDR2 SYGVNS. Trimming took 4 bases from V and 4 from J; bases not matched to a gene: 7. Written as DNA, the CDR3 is TGTGCCAGCAGTGGATTACAGGGGGCTCCCACTGAAGCTTTCTTT. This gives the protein CASSGLQGAPTEAFF.

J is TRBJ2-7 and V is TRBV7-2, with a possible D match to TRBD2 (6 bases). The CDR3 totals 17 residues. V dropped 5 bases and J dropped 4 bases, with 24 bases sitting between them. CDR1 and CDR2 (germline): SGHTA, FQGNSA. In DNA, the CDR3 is TGTGCCAGCAGCGATTCTACCCTAGTGGGGGGTTTATACGAGCAGTACTTC. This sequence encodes CASSDSTLVGGLYEQYF.

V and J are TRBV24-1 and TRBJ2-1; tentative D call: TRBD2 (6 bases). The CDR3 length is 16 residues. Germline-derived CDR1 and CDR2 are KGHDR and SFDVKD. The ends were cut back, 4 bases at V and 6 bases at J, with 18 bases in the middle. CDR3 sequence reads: CATSDTGTGGINEQFF. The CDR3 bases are TGTGCCACCAGTGACACGGGTACCGGAGGGATCAATGAGCAGTTCTTC.

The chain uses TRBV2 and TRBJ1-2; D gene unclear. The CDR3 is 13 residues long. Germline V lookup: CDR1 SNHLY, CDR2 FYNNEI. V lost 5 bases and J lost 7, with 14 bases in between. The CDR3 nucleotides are TGTGCCAGCAGTTTACCACCCCGGTCTGGCTACACCTTC. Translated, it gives CASSLPPRSGYTF.

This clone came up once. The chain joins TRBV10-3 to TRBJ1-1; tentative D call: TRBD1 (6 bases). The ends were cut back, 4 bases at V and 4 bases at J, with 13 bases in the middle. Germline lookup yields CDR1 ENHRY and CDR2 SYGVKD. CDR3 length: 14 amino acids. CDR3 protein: CAISGGRVGTEAFF. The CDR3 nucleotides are TGTGCCATCAGTGGGGGGCGAGTGGGCACTGAAGCTTTCTTT.

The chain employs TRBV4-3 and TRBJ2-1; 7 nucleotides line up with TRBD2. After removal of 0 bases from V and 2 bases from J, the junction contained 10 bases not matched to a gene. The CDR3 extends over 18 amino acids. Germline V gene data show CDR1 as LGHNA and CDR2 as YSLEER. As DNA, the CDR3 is TGCGCCAGCAGCCAAGATCGGGGAGGGCTATCAACCTACAATGAGCAGTTCTTC. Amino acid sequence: CASSQDRGGLSTYNEQFF.

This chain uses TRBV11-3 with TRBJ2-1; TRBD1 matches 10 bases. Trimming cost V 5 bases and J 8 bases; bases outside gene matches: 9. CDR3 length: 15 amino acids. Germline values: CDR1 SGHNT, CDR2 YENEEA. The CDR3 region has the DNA TGTGCCAGCAGCCCCGGACAGGGGGGGGATCATGAGCAGTTCTTC. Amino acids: CASSPGQGGDHEQFF.

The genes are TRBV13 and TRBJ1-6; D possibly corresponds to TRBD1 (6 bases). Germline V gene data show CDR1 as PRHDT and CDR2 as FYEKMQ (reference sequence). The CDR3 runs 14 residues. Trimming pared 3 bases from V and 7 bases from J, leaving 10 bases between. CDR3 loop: CASSFRTANSPLHF. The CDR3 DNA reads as TGTGCCAGCAGCTTTAGGACAGCGAATTCACCCCTCCACTTT.

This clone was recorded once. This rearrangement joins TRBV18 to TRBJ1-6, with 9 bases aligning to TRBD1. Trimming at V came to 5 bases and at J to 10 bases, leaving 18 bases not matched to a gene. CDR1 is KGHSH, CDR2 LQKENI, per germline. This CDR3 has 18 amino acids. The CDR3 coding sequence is TGTGCCAGCTCAAGCCGAGGATTGGACAGGGGTGTCAGCTCACCCCTCCACTTT. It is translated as CASSSRGLDRGVSSPLHF.

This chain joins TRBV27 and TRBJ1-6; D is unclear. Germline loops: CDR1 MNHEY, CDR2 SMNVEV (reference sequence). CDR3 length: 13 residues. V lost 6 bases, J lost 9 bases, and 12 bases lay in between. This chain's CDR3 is CASSDYWGSPLHF. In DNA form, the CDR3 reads TGTGCCAGCAGCGACTACTGGGGTTCACCCCTCCACTTT.

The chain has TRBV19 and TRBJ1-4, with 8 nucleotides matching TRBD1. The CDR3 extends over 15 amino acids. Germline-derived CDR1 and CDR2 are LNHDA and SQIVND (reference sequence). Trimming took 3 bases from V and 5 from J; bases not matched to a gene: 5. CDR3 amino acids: CASSIRQGSNEKLFF. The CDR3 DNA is TGTGCCAGTAGTATCCGACAGGGGTCAAATGAAAAACTGTTTTTT.

The CDR3 DNA sequence: TGTGCCAGCAGCCAAGATCGCGGGGGGCCGGGAATGAACACTGAAGCTTTCTTT. Protein product: CASSQDRGGPGMNTEAFF. The chain employs TRBV3-1 (or the pseudogene TRBV3-2) and TRBJ1-1; TRBD1 is a possible D gene (6 bases). The germline gives CDR1 LGHDT, CDR2 YNNKEL (reference sequence). The CDR3 extends over 18 amino acids. Trimming left V 0 bases short and J 0 bases short, with 17 bases between.

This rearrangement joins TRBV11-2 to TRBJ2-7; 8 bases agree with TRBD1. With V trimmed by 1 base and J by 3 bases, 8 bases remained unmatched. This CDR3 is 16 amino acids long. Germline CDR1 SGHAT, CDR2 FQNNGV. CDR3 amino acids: CASSLGWATGGYEQYF. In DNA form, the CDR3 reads TGTGCCAGCAGCTTAGGTTGGGCTACAGGGGGCTACGAGCAGTACTTC.

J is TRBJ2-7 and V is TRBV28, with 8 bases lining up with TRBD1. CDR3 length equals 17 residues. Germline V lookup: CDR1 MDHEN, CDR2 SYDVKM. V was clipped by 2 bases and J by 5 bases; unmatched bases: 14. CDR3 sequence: CASSLGGFGTGINEQYF. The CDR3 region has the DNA TGTGCCAGCAGTTTAGGAGGGTTTGGGACAGGAATTAACGAGCAGTACTTC.

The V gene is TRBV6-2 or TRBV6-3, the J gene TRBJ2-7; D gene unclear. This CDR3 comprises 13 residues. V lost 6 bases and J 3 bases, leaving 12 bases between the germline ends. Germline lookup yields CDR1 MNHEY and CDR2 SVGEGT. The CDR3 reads CASSPLGFYEQYF. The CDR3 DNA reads TGTGCCAGCAGCCCTCTCGGGTTCTACGAGCAGTACTTC.

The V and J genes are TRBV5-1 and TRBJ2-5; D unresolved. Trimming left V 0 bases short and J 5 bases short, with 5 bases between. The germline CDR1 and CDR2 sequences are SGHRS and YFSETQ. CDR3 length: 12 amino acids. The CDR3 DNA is TGCGCCAGCAGCTTGGAACAGGAGACCCAGTACTTC. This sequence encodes CASSLEQETQYF.

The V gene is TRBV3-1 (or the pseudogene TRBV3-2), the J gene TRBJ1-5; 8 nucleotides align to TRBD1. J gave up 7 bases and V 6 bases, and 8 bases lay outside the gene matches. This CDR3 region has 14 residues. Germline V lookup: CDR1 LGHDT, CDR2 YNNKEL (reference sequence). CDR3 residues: CASSHTGGGQPQHF. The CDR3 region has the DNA TGTGCCAGCAGTCACACAGGGGGTGGCCAGCCCCAGCATTTT.

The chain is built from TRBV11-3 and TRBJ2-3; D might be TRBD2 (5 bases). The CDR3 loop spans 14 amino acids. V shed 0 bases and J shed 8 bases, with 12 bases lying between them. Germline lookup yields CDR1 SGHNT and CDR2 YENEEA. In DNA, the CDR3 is TGTGCCAGCAGCTTAGATACGGGGTTTGGTACGCAGTATTTT. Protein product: CASSLDTGFGTQYF. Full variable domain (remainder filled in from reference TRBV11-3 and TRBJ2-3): EAGVVQSPRYKIIEKKQPVAFWCNPISGHNTLYWYLQNLGQGPELLIRYENEEAVDDSQLPKDRFSAERLKGVDSTLKIQPAELGDSAVYLCASSLDTGFGTQYFGPGTRLTVL.

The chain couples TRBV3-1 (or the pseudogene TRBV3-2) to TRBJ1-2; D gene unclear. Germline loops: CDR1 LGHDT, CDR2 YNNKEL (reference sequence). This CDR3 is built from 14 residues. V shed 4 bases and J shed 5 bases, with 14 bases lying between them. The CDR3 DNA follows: TGTGCCAGCAGCCCCGACGGAGAGGGATATGGCTACACCTTC. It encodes CASSPDGEGYGYTF.